This T cell receptor beta chain was identified in a study of T cell repertoires in cytomegalovirus infection. The wider study: Newly reported HLA-C-restricted and thoroughly characterized HLA-B-restricted CMV epitopes were employed. CMV infection together with matching HLA type was indicated by public TCR beta signatures.

General observations from the study: HLA-C-restricted TCR beta clonotypes specific for CMV led the ex vivo response.

A single record per CDR3 protein comes from TCRdb applying MiXCR to the reads. The sample shows about 470,000 distinct CDR3 sequences, approximately 40% of them seen only once. This clonotype was recorded at least ten times. Its antigen is unknown. The clonotype comes from a human donor in good health (CMV status not recorded). Some clones in this sample may be carry-over from other donors' samples. Sample: cultured PBMCs, taken from culture after CMV antigen stimulation.

The CDR3 spells CASSLYEVGEKLFF. Here the CDR3 DNA reads TGTGCCAGCAGCTTATACGAAGTCGGAGAAAAACTGTTTTTT. The J gene is TRBJ1-4, the V gene TRBV7-2; D call uncertain. Germline V gene lookup returns CDR1 SGHTA and CDR2 FQGNSA. The V and J ends lost 2 bases and 8 bases respectively, with 12 bases between them. CDR3 length equals 14 residues. Looking up the rest from reference TRBV7-2 and TRBJ1-4 gives the full variable domain: GAGVSQSPSNKVTEKGKDVELRCDPISGHTALYWYRQSLGQGLEFLIYFQGNSAPDKSGLPSDRFSAERTGGSVSTLTIQRTQQEDSAVYLCASSLYEVGEKLFFGSGTQLSVL.